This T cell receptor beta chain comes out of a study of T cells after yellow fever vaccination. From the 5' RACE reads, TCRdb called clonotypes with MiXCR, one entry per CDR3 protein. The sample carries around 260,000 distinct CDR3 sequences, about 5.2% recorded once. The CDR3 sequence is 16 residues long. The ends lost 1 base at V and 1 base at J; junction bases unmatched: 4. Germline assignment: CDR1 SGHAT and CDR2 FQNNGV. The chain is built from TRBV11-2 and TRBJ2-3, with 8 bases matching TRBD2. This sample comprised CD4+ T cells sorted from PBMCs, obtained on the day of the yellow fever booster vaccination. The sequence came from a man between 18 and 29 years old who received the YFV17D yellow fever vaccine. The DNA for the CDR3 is TGTGCCAGCAGCTTAGGGGCGGGGGGTGGCACAGATACGCAGTATTTT. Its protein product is CASSLGAGGGTDTQYF. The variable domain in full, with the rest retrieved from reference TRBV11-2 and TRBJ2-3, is EAGVAQSPRYKIIEKRQSVAFWCNPISGHATLYWYQQILGQGPKLLIQFQNNGVVDDSQLPKDRFSAERLKGVDSTLKIQPAKLEDSAVYLCASSLGAGGGTDTQYFGPGTRLTVL.